The rows below give T cell receptor beta chains drawn from one sample of a study of OX40 agonist ivuxolimab in advanced cancers. TCRdb's copy holds only in-frame clones and misses some; the assay was immunoSEQ multiplex PCR. The sample consists of about 80,000 clones, roughly 87% of them appearing once. The sequencing here drew on CD4+ or CD8+ T cells sorted from blood, taken in a trial of the OX40 agonist ivuxolimab. These receptors came from an adult with an advanced solid tumor such as melanoma, head and neck, liver or kidney cancer. Each CDR3 is given with its conserved first and last residue. The order of the fields is V gene, D gene, clone size, J gene, CDR3 DNA, CDR3 protein. A D gene is named only where the DNA matches it firmly. Clone size appears in some rows only: once, few, many, or a class for an expanded clone.

TRBV4-1	TRBD1	.	TRBJ1-5	TGCGCCAGCAGCCAAGAAGGGACAGGGGCAAGTCAGCCCCAGCATTTT	CASSQEGTGASQPQHF
TRBV7-8	.	once	TRBJ1-1	TGTGCCAGCAGCTTAGGAGTAGGGGGGGCCAGGCGAATCCGGGATACTGAAGCTTTCTTT	CASSLGVGGARRIRDTEAFF
TRBV2	.	.	TRBJ2-5	TGTGCCAGCAGGTATCAGCGGGCTAACCAAGAGACCCAGTACTTC	CASRYQRANQETQYF
TRBV7-8	.	.	TRBJ1-6	TGTGCCAGCAGCCTCGATGGACGGCCTTTCTATAATTCACCCCTCCACTTT	CASSLDGRPFYNSPLHF
TRBV5-5	TRBD2	.	TRBJ2-7	TGTGCCAGCAGCCGGGGACTAGCGGGAGTCGGCGAGCAGTACTTC	CASSRGLAGVGEQYF
TRBV14	.	.	TRBJ2-7	TGTGCCAGCAGCCAATACGAGCAGTACTTC	CASSQYEQYF
TRBV7-8	TRBD1	.	TRBJ1-6	TGTGCCAGCAGCTTCGACAGGGGGCTACGAGGGTCACCCCTCCACTTT	CASSFDRGLRGSPLHF
TRBV14	.	.	TRBJ2-1	TGTGCCAGCAGCTGGGACTACAATGAGCAGTTCTTC	CASSWDYNEQFF
TRBV29-1	.	.	TRBJ1-2	TGCAGCGTAGACAGTGTTGAGGCTGGCTACACCTTC	CSVDSVEAGYTF
TRBV19	TRBD1	.	TRBJ2-2	TGTGCCAGTAGAGGACAGGGAACGAGCACCGGGGAGCTGTTTTTT	CASRGQGTSTGELFF
TRBV6-5	TRBD1	.	TRBJ1-2	TGTGCCAGCAAAGGACAGGGTTGGGATGGCTACACCTTC	CASKGQGWDGYTF
TRBV29-1	.	.	TRBJ2-7	TGCAGCGTTGTCAAGGGGTCCTACGAGCAGTACTTC	CSVVKGSYEQYF
TRBV6-1	TRBD2	.	TRBJ2-7	TGTGCCAGTCGCACTAGCGGGACTAACGAGCAGTACTTC	CASRTSGTNEQYF
TRBV6-6	.	.	TRBJ2-5	TGTGCCAGCAGTCCCGGGGGCCTAAGCGGTGAGACCCAGTACTTC	CASSPGGLSGETQYF
TRBV9	TRBD2	.	TRBJ2-5	TGTGCCAGCAGCGAGGGAGTGAATAGGGCTAGCGGCCACCAAGAGACCCAGTACTTC	CASSEGVNRASGHQETQYF
TRBV4-1	.	.	TRBJ2-6	TGCGCCAGCAGCCAAATGACGGGCGCTGGGGCCAACGTCCTGACTTTC	CASSQMTGAGANVLTF
TRBV5-5	.	.	TRBJ1-1	TGTGCCAGCAGCTTTCAGGTGGGGACTGAAGCTTTCTTT	CASSFQVGTEAFF
TRBV5-1	.	.	TRBJ2-3	TGCGCCAGCAGCTTAAGCGGTACAGGGAACCCCACTAATACGCAGTATTTT	CASSLSGTGNPTNTQYF
TRBV2	.	.	TRBJ1-4	TGTGCCAGCAGTCCTGTCAGTCCTAATGAAAAACTGTTTTTT	CASSPVSPNEKLFF
TRBV7-9	TRBD2	.	TRBJ2-3	TGTGCCAGCAGCTTAACGACTAGCAGTCGAGATACGCAGTATTTT	CASSLTTSSRDTQYF
TRBV6-1	.	once	TRBJ2-1	TGTGCCAGCAGTGCACTTCGTGTACCTGGCAATGAGCAGTTCTTC	CASSALRVPGNEQFF
TRBV18	TRBD1	.	TRBJ2-3	TGTGCCAGCTCACCACCATCCAGGGGGCTAACAGATACGCAGTATTTT	CASSPPSRGLTDTQYF
TRBV2	TRBD1	few	TRBJ1-5	TGTGCCAGCAGTAGAGGGACAGGGTACCAGCCCCAGCATTTT	CASSRGTGYQPQHF
TRBV7-2	.	.	TRBJ2-1	TGTGCCAGCAGCCCCGTTAGCATCGGAGGCAATGAGCAGTTCTTC	CASSPVSIGGNEQFF
TRBV5-1	TRBD2	.	TRBJ2-5	TGCGCCAGCAGCCTCGGGACTAGCGGGGGGTACCAAGAGACCCAGTACTTC	CASSLGTSGGYQETQYF
TRBV5-1	TRBD2	.	TRBJ2-5	TGCGCCAGCAGCTTGGGGGGTAGCGGGAGGAGAGAGACCCAGTACTTC	CASSLGGSGRRETQYF
TRBV7-6	.	.	TRBJ1-1	TGTGCCAGCAGCTTAGGGTCATACACTGAAGCTTTCTTT	CASSLGSYTEAFF
TRBV7-9	.	.	TRBJ1-4	TGTGCCAGCAGCTTAGAGGGGGGAAGACTGTTTTTT	CASSLEGGRLFF
TRBV29-1	TRBD1	once	TRBJ1-2	TGCAGCGTTCAGACCCGACAGGGGGTTGACGGCTACACCTTC	CSVQTRQGVDGYTF
TRBV6-1	.	once	TRBJ2-7	TGTGCCCACGGTGAGGTCTACGAGCAGTACTTC	CAHGEVYEQYF
TRBV28	.	.	TRBJ2-5	TGTGCCAGCAGTATTAGGTGGACAGACCAAGAGACCCAGTACTTC	CASSIRWTDQETQYF
TRBV21-1	.	.	TRBJ2-1	TGTGCCAGCAGCCGGCGGATATTTTACAATGAGCAGTTCTTC	CASSRRIFYNEQFF
TRBV6-4	TRBD1	.	TRBJ2-3	TGTGCCAGCAGTGACTCGGGACAGGGGGCCGACACAGATACGCAGTATTTT	CASSDSGQGADTDTQYF
TRBV9	TRBD2	.	TRBJ2-1	TGTGCCAGCAGCCCCACGGGTGGGAGGGTACACAATGAGCAGTTCTTC	CASSPTGGRVHNEQFF
TRBV19	TRBD1	.	TRBJ1-1	TGTGCCAGTAGTATTGGTGGTGGGACAGGGGTATCGTTCACTGAAGCTTTCTTT	CASSIGGGTGVSFTEAFF
TRBV29-1	.	.	TRBJ1-4	TGCAGCGTTGAAGGGACAGACCATAATGAAAAACTGTTTTTT	CSVEGTDHNEKLFF
TRBV27	.	.	TRBJ2-5	TGTGCCAGCAGTCCGCGGGACAGCAAAGAGACCCAGTACTTC	CASSPRDSKETQYF
TRBV28	TRBD1	.	TRBJ2-1	TGTGCCAGCAGTCCCCAGGGGACAGGGATTTCAAATGAGCAGTTCTTC	CASSPQGTGISNEQFF
TRBV28	.	.	TRBJ1-3	TGTGCCAGCAGTCAACCGGCCAGTGCACGCTCTGGAAACACCATATATTTT	CASSQPASARSGNTIYF
TRBV6-4	.	.	TRBJ1-2	TGTGCCAGCAGCCCCAGCCGTAACTATGGCTACACCTTC	CASSPSRNYGYTF
TRBV6-6	TRBD1	.	TRBJ2-1	TGTGCCAGCAGCTGGACAGGGTCCTACAATGAGCAGTTCTTC	CASSWTGSYNEQFF
TRBV6-6	.	.	TRBJ2-3	TGTGCCAGCAGTTACAGGGACACAGATACGCAGTATTTT	CASSYRDTDTQYF
TRBV5-1	.	.	TRBJ2-6	TGCGCCACACAAGCGACAGTCTCTGGGGCCAACGTCCTGACTTTC	CATQATVSGANVLTF
TRBV29-1	.	.	TRBJ2-1	TGCAGCGTTGCGCGGGACAGCTACAATGAGCAGTTCTTC	CSVARDSYNEQFF
TRBV9	.	.	TRBJ2-1	TGTGCCAGCAGCCCGAGGGGGGACTCGCAAAATAATGAGCAGTTCTTC	CASSPRGDSQNNEQFF
TRBV30	.	.	TRBJ1-2	TGTGCCTGGAGTGAGGGCGACAGGATCTATGGCTACACCTTC	CAWSEGDRIYGYTF
TRBV7-6	TRBD1	.	TRBJ1-1	TGTGCCAGCAGCTTTACAGGGGTGGCTACTGAAGCTTTCTTT	CASSFTGVATEAFF
TRBV28	.	few	TRBJ2-1	TGTGCCAGCAGTTTATTCGGTAGGGTCAATGAGCAGTTCTTC	CASSLFGRVNEQFF
TRBV6-6	.	once	TRBJ2-3	TGTGCCAGCAGTTACTCCCAGGCAGCGGATACGCAGTATTTT	CASSYSQAADTQYF
TRBV5-8	TRBD1	.	TRBJ2-5	TGTGCCAGCAGCTCTGACAGGGGTCAGGAGACCCAGTACTTC	CASSSDRGQETQYF
TRBV7-8	.	.	TRBJ1-4	TGTGCCAGCAGCGGCGGCACAACTAATGAAAAACTGTTTTTT	CASSGGTTNEKLFF
TRBV2	.	.	TRBJ2-3	TGTGCCAGCAGGGGTCATGGGCTAAACACAGATACGCAGTATTTT	CASRGHGLNTDTQYF
TRBV5-1	.	.	TRBJ2-1	TGCGCCAGCAGCTTGGTTACTGATGAGCAGTTCTTC	CASSLVTDEQFF
TRBV28	.	.	TRBJ1-4	TGTGCCAGCAGTTTAGGGGGGGCCCCCAACAATGAAAAACTGTTTTTT	CASSLGGAPNNEKLFF
TRBV2	.	.	TRBJ2-2	TGTGCCAGCAGCCAGAATGGCGGGGAGCTGTTTTTT	CASSQNGGELFF
TRBV7-2	TRBD1	.	TRBJ1-1	TGTGCCAGCAGCGACGGACAGGGGAACACTGAAGCTTTCTTT	CASSDGQGNTEAFF